The 3 T cell receptor beta chains given below trace back to one sample, sequenced in a study of T cell repertoires in ileal Crohn's disease. Only in-frame clones appear in the TCRdb table, and some are missing; sequencing was by immunoSEQ multiplex PCR. The table shows some 4,700 clones, with around 73% occurring only once. Sequencing was carried out using ileal tissue. The receptors were sampled from an adult with Crohn's disease.

The chain uses TRBV7-2 and TRBJ1-1; 10 nucleotides line up with TRBD1. The CDR3 consists of 14 residues. The germline V gene has CDR1 SGHTA and CDR2 FQGNSA. V lost 5 bases to trimming and J lost 4 bases; unmatched junction nucleotides: 4. CDR3 in DNA: TGTGCCAGCAGCGTCGACAGGGGGCGCACTGAAGCTTTCTTT. Its protein product is CASSVDRGRTEAFF.

V is TRBV29-1 and J is TRBJ1-2; no firm D call. V shed 1 base and J shed 7 bases, with 10 bases lying between them. The V gene's germline CDR1 is SQVTM and CDR2 ANQGSEA. The CDR3 spans 12 residues. As DNA, the CDR3 is TGCAGCGTTGAAGTTACTCGAAGTGGCTACACCTTC. Translated: CSVEVTRSGYTF. The full variable domain, with the rest looked up from reference TRBV29-1 and TRBJ1-2, is SAVISQKPSRDICQRGTSLTIQCQVDSQVTMMFWYRQQPGQSLTLIATANQGSEATYESGFVIDKFPISRPNLTFSTLTVSNMSPEDSSIYLCSVEVTRSGYTFGSGTRLTVV.

The chain couples TRBV4-2 to TRBJ1-3, with D possibly matching TRBD1 (5 bases). CDR1 is LGHNA and CDR2 is YNFKEQ in the germline V gene. The CDR3 runs to 17 residues. Between the trimmed V and J ends, which lost 0 bases and 4 bases, there was a span of 16 bases. CDR3 protein: CASSQEGQGLRGNTIYF. The CDR3 coding sequence is TGTGCCAGCAGCCAAGAGGGCCAGGGACTCAGAGGAAACACCATATATTTT.